The sample holds many counts of the clone carrying this TCR beta chain. The V end lost 6 bases, the J end lost 4 bases, and 7 bases lay between the germline ends. The CDR3 is 11 amino acids. The sample originates from a study of blood T cell repertoires in COVID-19. Study details: Donors in the United States, Italy and Spain gave samples during acute or convalescent COVID-19. PBMCs, B-cell-depleted T cells, or T cells provided the cDNA or gDNA that made up the material.

Authors' processing steps: Amplifying reference gene primers gave estimates of nucleated cell counts. Produced via immunoSEQ multiplex PCR; TCRdb's table is partial and in-frame only. V and J calls and clone size come straight from that table; D and trimming were deduced from the DNA. This repertoire shows about 86,000 clones, 82% found once; its top ten account for about 1.2%. The rearrangement links TRBV12-3 or TRBV12-4 to TRBJ2-7, with TRBD1 as a possible D gene (6 bases). The clonotype was recovered from an elderly woman with acute or convalescent COVID-19. Sequencing was performed on peripheral blood. CDR3 loop: CASRQGYEQYF. CDR3 DNA: TGTGCCAGCAGACAGGGTTACGAGCAGTACTTC.